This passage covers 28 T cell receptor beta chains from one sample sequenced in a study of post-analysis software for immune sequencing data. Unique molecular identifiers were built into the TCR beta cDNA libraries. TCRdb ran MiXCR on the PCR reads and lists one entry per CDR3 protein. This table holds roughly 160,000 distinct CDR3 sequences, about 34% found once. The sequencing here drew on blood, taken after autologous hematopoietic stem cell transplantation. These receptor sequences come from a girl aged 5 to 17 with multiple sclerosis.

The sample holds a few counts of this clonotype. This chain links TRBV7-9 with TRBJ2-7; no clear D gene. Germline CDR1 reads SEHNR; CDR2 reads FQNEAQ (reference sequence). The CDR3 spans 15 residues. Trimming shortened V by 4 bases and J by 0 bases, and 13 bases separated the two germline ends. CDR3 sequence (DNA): TGTGCCAGCAGCTCTTGGGCTAATAGCTCCTACGAGCAGTACTTC. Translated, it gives CASSSWANSSYEQYF.

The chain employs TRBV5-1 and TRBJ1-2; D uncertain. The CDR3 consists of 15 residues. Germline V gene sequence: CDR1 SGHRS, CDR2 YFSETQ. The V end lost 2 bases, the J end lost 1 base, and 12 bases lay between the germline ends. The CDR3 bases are TGCGCCAGCAGCTTCGTGGGCTCCAGTAACTATGGCTACACCTTC. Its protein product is CASSFVGSSNYGYTF.

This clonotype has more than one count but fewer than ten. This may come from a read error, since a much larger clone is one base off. CDR3 DNA: TGCAGCGTTGATAGCCAGCGGGAGGTAAATGAGCAGTACTTC. It encodes CSVDSQREVNEQYF. The V call is TRBV29-1, the J call TRBJ2-7; 9 positions match TRBD2. This CDR3 comprises 14 residues. Germline lookup yields CDR1 SQVTM and CDR2 ANQGSEA. J was trimmed by 7 bases and V by 3 bases; bases with no gene match: 10.

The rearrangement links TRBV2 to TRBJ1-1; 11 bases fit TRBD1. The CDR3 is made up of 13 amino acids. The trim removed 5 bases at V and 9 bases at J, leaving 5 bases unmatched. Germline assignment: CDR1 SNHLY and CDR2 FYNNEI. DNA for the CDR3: TGTGCCAGCAGTTCGGACAGGGGGCTTAAAGCTTTCTTT. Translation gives CASSSDRGLKAFF.

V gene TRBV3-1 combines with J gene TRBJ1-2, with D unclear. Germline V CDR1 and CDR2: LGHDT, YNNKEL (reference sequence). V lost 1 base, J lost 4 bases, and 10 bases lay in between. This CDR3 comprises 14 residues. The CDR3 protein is CASSQGSASYGYTF. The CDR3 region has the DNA TGTGCCAGCAGCCAAGGGTCAGCCTCCTATGGCTACACCTTC. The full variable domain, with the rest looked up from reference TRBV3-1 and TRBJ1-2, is DTAVSQTPKYLVTQMGNDKSIKCEQNLGHDTMYWYKQDSKKFLKIMFSYNNKELIINETVPNRFSPKSPDKAHLNLHINSLELGDSAVYFCASSQGSASYGYTFGSGTRLTVV.

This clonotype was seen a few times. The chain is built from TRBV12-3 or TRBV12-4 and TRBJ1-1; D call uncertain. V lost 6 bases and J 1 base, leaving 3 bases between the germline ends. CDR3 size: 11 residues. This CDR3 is CASSPNTEAFF. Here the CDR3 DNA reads TGTGCCAGCAGCCCGAACACTGAAGCTTTCTTT.

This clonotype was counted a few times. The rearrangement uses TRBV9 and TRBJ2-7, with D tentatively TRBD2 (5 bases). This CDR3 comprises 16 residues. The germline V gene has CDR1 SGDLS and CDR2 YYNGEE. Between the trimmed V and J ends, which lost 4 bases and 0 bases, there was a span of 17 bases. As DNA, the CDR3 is TGTGCCAGCAGCCCGAGGACTTCCCTGAGCTCCTACGAGCAGTACTTC. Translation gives CASSPRTSLSSYEQYF.

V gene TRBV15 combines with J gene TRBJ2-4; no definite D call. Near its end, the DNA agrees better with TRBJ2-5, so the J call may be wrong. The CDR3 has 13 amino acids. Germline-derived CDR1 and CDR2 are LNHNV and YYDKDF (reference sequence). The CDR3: CATSRTAGETQYF. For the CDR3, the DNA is TGTGCCACCAGCAGAACGGCCGGGGAGACCCAGTACTTC.

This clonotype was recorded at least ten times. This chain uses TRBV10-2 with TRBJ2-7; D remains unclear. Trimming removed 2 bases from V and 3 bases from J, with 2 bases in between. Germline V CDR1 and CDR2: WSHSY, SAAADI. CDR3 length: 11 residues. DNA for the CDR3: TGCGCCAGCAGTGAGGGCTACGAGCAGTACTTC. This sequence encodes CASSEGYEQYF.

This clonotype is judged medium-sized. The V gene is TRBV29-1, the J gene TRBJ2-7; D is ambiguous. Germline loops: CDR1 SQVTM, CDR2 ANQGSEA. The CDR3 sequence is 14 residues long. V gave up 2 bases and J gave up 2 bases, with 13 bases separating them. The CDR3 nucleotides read TGCAGCGTTGAAACGGCGTTTCAACCCTACGAGCAGTACTTC. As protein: CSVETAFQPYEQYF.

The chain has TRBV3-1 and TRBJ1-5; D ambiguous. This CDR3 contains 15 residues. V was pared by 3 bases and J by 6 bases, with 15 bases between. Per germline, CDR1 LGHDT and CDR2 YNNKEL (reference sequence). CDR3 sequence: CASSHTDGPPQPQHF. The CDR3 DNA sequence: TGTGCCAGCAGCCATACGGACGGACCCCCTCAGCCCCAGCATTTT.

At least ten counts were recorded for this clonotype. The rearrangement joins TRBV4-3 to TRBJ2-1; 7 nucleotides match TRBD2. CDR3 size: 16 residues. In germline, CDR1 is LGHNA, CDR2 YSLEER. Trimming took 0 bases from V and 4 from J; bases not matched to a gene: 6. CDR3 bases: TGCGCCAGCAGCCAAGATCCGGCGGGAGCTTACAATGAGCAGTTCTTC. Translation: CASSQDPAGAYNEQFF.

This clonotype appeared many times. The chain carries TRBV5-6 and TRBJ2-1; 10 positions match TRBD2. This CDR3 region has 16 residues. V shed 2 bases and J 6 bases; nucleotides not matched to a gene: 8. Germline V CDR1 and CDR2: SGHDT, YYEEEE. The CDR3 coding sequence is TGTGCCAGCAGCTTTTTAACTAGCGGGGCCCGCAATGAGCAGTTCTTC. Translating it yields CASSFLTSGARNEQFF.

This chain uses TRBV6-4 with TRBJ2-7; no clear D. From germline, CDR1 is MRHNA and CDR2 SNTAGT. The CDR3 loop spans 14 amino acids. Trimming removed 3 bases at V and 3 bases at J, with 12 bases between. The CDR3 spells CASSDSGRNYEQYF. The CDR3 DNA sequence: TGTGCCAGCAGTGATTCCGGCAGGAACTACGAGCAGTACTTC.

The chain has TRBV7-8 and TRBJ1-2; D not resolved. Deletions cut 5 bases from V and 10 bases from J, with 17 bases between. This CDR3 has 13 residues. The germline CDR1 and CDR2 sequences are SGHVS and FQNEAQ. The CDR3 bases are TGTGCCAGCAGCGCCTGGAGAGATTTGGACTACACCTTC. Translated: CASSAWRDLDYTF.

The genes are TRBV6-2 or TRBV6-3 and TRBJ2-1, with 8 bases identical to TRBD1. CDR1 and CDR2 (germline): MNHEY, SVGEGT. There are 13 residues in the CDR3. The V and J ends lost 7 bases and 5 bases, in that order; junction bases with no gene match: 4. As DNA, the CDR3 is TGTGCCAGCAAGGGGACAGGTAACAATGAGCAGTTCTTC. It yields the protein CASKGTGNNEQFF.

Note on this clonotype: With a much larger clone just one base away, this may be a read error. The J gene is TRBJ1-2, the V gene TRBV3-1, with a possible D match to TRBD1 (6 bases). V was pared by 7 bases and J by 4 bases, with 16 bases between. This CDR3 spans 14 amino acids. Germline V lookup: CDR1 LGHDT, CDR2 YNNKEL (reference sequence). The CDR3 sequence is CASNLDTGTYGYTF. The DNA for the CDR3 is TGTGCCAGCAACCTGGATACAGGGACCTATGGCTACACCTTC.

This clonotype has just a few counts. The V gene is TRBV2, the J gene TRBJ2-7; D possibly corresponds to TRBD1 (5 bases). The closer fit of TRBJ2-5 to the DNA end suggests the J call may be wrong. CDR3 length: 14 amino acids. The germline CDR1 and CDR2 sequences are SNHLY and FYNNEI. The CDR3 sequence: CASSEQGPSETQYF. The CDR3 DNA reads TGTGCCAGCAGTGAACAGGGCCCATCGGAGACCCAGTACTTC.

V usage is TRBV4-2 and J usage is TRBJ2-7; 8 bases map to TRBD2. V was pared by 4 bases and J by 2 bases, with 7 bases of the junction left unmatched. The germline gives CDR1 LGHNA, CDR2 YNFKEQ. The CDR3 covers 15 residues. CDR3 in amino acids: CASSREISGTYEQYF. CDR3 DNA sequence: TGTGCCAGCAGCCGGGAGATTAGCGGGACCTACGAGCAGTACTTC.

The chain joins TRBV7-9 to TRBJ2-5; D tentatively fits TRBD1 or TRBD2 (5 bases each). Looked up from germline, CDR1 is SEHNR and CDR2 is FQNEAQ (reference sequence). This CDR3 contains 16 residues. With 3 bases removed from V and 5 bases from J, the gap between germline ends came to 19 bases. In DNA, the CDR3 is TGTGCCAGCAGCTTTCCGTTCACGGGACCGGTGGAGACCCAGTACTTC. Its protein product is CASSFPFTGPVETQYF.

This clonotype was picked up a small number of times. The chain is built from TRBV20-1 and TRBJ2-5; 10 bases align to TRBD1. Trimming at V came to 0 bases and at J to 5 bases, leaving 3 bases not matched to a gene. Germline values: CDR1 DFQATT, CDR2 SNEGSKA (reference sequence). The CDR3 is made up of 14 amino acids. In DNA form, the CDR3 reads TGCAGTGCTAGAGACGGGACAGGGGACGAGACCCAGTACTTC. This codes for CSARDGTGDETQYF.

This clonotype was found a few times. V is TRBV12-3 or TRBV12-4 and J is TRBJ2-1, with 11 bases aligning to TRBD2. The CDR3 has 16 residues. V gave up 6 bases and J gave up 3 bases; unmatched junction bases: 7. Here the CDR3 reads CASSPAGLAGYNEQFF. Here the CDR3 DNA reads TGTGCCAGCAGCCCGGCCGGACTAGCGGGCTACAATGAGCAGTTCTTC.

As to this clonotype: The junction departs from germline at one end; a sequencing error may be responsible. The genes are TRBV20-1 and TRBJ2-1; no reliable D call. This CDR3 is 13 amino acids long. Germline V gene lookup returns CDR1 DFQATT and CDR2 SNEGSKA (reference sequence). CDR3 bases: TGCAGTGGTAGAAAATTGAGCGTCAATGAGCAGTTCTTC. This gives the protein CSGRKLSVNEQFF.

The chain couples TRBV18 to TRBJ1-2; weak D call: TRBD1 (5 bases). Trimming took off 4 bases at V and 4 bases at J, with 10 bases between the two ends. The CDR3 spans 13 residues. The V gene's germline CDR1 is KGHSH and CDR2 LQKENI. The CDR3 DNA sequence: TGTGCCAGCTCACGGGAGGGGCCCTATGGCTACACCTTC. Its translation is CASSREGPYGYTF.

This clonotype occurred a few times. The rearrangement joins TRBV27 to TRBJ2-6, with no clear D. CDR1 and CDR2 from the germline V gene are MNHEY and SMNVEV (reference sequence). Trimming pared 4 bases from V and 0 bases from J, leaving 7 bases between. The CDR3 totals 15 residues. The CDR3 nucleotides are TGTGCCAGCAGTTCTCCCTCCTCTGGGGCCAACGTCCTGACTTTC. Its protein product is CASSSPSSGANVLTF.

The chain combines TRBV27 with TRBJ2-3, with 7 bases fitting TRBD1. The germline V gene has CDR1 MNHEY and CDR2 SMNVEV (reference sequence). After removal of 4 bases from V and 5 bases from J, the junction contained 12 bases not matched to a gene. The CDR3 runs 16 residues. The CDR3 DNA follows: TGTGCCAGCAGTTCCCCATGGACAGGAGCCCAAGATACGCAGTATTTT. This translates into CASSSPWTGAQDTQYF.

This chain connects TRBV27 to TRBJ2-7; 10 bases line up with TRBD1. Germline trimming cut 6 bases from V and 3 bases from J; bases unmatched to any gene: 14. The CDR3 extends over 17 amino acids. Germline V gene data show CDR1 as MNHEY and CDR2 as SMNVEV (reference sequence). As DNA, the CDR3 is TGTGCCAGCAGCCGGACAGGGGGAGCCTTGGGGTTCTACGAGCAGTACTTC. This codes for CASSRTGGALGFYEQYF.

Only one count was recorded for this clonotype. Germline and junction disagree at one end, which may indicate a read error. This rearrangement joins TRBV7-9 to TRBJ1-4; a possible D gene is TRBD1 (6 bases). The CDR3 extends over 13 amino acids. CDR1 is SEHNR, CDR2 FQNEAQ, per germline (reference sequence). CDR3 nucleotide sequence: TGTGCCGGCAGGGCGGACAGAGACGAAAAACTGTTTTTT. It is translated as CAGRADRDEKLFF.